The entry that follows covers one T cell receptor beta chain sequence. Its antigen is as yet unknown. These data come from a study of T cells expressing NK-cell markers. Study-wide context: One of the eight sequenced donors was seronegative, whereas the other seven were HCMV-seropositive. Study-wide findings and caveats: Certain NKG2C+ T cell clones were expanded, and their HCMV specificity remained unclear. These clonotypes also led the CD3+CD56-NKG2C+ fraction in four donors. Over 5 donors carried dominant NKG2C+ clonotypes that made up roughly 1.0-8% of their CD8+ T cells.

The length of the CDR3 is 13 residues. Germline V lookup: CDR1 DFQATT, CDR2 SNEGSKA (reference sequence). From the 5' RACE reads, TCRdb lists one entry per CDR3 protein and no DNA. This sample's clone table lists roughly 420,000 distinct CDR3 sequences. The chain has TRBV20-1 and TRBJ1-5; absent DNA, TCRdb's TRBD1 call cannot be checked. The receptor comes from a woman between 18 and 69 years old in good health. The specimen was blood T cells: a sorted CD56 or NKG2C T cell subset, CD4+ or CD8+ T cells, or bulk PBMC T cells (not recorded which). CDR3 region: CSARTGPNQPQHF.